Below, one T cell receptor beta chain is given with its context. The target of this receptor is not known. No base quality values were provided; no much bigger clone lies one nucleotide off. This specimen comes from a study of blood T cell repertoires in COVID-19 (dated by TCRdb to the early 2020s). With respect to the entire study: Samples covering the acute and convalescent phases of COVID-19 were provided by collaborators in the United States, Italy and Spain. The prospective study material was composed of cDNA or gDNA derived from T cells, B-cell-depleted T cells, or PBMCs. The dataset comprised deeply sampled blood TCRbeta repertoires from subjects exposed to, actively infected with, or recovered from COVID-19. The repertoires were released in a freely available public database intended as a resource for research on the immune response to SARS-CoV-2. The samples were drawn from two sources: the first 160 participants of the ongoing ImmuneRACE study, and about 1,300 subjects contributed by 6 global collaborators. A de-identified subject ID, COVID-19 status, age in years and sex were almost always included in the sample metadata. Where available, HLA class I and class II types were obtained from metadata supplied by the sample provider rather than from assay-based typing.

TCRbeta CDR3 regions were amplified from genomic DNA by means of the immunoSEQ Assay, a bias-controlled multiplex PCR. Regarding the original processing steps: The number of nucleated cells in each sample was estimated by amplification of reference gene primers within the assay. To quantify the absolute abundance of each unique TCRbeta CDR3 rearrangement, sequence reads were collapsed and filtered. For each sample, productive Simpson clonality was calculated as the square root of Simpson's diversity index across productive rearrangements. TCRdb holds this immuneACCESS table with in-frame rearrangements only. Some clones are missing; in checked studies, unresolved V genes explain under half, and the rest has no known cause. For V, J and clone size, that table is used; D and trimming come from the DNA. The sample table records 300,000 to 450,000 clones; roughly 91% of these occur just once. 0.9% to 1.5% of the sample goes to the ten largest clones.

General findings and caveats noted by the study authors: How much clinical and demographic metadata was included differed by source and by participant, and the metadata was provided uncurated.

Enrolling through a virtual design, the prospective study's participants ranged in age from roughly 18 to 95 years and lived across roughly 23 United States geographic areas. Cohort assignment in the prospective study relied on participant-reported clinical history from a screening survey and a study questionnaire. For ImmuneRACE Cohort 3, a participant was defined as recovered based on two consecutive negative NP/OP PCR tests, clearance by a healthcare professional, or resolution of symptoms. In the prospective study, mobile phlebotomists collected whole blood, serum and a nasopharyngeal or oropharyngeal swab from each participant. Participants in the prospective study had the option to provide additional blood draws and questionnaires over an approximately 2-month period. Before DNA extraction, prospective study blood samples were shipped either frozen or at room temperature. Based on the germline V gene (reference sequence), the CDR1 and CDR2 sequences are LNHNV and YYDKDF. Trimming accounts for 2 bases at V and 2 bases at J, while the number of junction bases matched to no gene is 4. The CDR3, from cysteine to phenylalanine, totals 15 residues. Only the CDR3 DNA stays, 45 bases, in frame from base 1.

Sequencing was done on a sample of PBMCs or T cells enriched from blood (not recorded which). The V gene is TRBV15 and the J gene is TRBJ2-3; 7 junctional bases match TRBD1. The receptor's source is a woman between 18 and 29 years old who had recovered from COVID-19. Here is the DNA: TGTGCCACCAGCAGATCCAGGGGGACCACAGATACGCAGTATTTT. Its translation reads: CATSRSRGTTDTQYF.